This T cell receptor beta chain is from a study of shared clonotypes between healthy human individuals. The method was immunoSEQ multiplex PCR; TCRdb's version includes in-frame clones alone and lacks a portion of them. Altogether over a million clones are present, around 97% being singletons, with the ten largest covering approximately 1.1%. The CDR3 runs 16 residues. Germline CDR1 and CDR2: SGHRS and YFSETQ. V dropped 1 base and J dropped 0 bases, with 14 bases sitting between them. The receptor comes from a man aged 25 to 40 in good health. Sequences were obtained from naive CD4+ T cells sorted from blood. Subset noted: CD45RA+ positively selected. This chain joins TRBV5-1 and TRBJ2-7, with D perhaps being TRBD1 or TRBD2 (5 bases each). The CDR3 region has the DNA TGCGCCAGCAGCTTGAATCTCCGGGACCTCTCCTACGAGCAGTACTTC. Its protein is CASSLNLRDLSYEQYF. Looking up the rest from reference TRBV5-1 and TRBJ2-7 gives the full variable domain: KAGVTQTPRYLIKTRGQQVTLSCSPISGHRSVSWYQQTPGQGLQFLFEYFSETQRNKGNFPGRFSGRQFSNSRSEMNVSTLELGDSALYLCASSLNLRDLSYEQYFGPGTRLTVT.